This is a list of T cell receptor beta chains from one sample in a study of blood T cells in healthy people across ages. From the 5' RACE reads, TCRdb called clonotypes with MiXCR, one entry per CDR3 protein. The sample has about 1,400,000 distinct CDR3 sequences; roughly 60% are singletons. The material sequenced was blood. Every receptor here comes from a man aged 18 to 30 in good health. Both conserved end residues are part of each CDR3. A D gene is named only where the DNA matches it firmly. Only part of the rows carry a size: once, few, many, or a class if the clone is expanded.

d_gene,abundance,j_gene,v_gene,CDR3nt,CDR3aa
-,few,TRBJ2-3,TRBV19,TGTGCCAGTAGTCTACCCTGGAGCCCAGATACGCAGTATTTT,CASSLPWSPDTQYF
-,-,TRBJ2-1,TRBV25-1,TGTGCCAGCAGTGAATATAGGTCGGATGATGAGCAGTTCTTC,CASSEYRSDDEQFF
-,-,TRBJ1-6,TRBV20-1,TGCAGTGCTAGAGATCAGGGGCTGCACAATTCACCCCTCCACTTT,CSARDQGLHNSPLHF
TRBD2,-,TRBJ2-1,TRBV5-5,TGTGCCAGCAGCTCCAGACTAGCGGGGGAAGACAATGAGCAGTTCTTC,CASSSRLAGEDNEQFF
-,-,TRBJ1-5,TRBV4-1,TGCGCCAGCAGCCAAGAACCCCGGGACAATACATATCAGCCCCAGCATTTT,CASSQEPRDNTYQPQHF
TRBD1,few,TRBJ1-2,TRBV9,TGTGCCAGCAGCGCTGGACAGGGGGTGGGCTACACCTTC,CASSAGQGVGYTF
-,-,TRBJ2-3,TRBV12-3/TRBV12-4,TGTGCCAGCAGCCTACTCCCGACGGGAGATACGCAGTATTTT,CASSLLPTGDTQYF
-,-,TRBJ2-5,TRBV20-1,TGCAGTGCTATCTACCGGACCGGTGAGACCCAGTACTTC,CSAIYRTGETQYF
TRBD2,-,TRBJ2-5,TRBV25-1,TGCGCCAGCAGTGAGGGGACTAGAGGGCATTTCCAAGAGACCCAGTACTTC,CASSEGTRGHFQETQYF
-,few,TRBJ1-6,TRBV20-1,TGCAGTGCTAGAATTTCGGCTAATAATTCACCCCTCCACTTT,CSARISANNSPLHF
TRBD1,-,TRBJ1-1,TRBV7-6,TGTGCCAGCAGCTTACTAAAGACAGGGCGGAACACTGAAGCTTTCTTT,CASSLLKTGRNTEAFF
-,-,TRBJ1-2,TRBV2,TGTGCCAGCATTGGGGATGGCGGCTATGGCTACACCTTC,CASIGDGGYGYTF
-,-,TRBJ2-7,TRBV6-5,TGTGCCAGCACCCGAACCGGGTGGGGCTCCTACGAGCAGTACTTC,CASTRTGWGSYEQYF
-,-,TRBJ2-1,TRBV13,TGTGCCAGCAGCCTCCGACAGATCCTACACAATGAGCAGTTCTTC,CASSLRQILHNEQFF
-,-,TRBJ2-3,TRBV7-8,TGTGCCAGCAGCTTAGCGGGGGGAGTTGGGTCAGATACGCAGTATTTT,CASSLAGGVGSDTQYF
-,-,TRBJ1-5,TRBV10-3,TGTGCCATCAGTGAGTCTATTGTCCTCAATCAGCCCCAGCATTTT,CAISESIVLNQPQHF
-,-,TRBJ2-1,TRBV29-1,TGCAGCGTTGTGTGGGGGTATGAGCAGTTCTTC,CSVVWGYEQFF
TRBD1,-,TRBJ2-7,TRBV5-8,TGTGCCAGCAGCTTGGAGGGACAGTCTCCTACCTACGAGCAGTACTTC,CASSLEGQSPTYEQYF
TRBD1,-,TRBJ1-3,TRBV7-2,TGTGCCAGCAGCTTATCTGGGACAGGGTTCTCTGGAAACACCATATATTTT,CASSLSGTGFSGNTIYF
TRBD2,-,TRBJ2-5,TRBV7-2,TGTGCCAGCAGCCCCGGGAGGCGGAATGAGCAGTACTTC,CASSPGRRNEQYF
-,few,TRBJ2-5,TRBV15,TGTGCCACCAGCAGAGGAGGAGAGACCCAGTACTTC,CATSRGGETQYF
TRBD1,-,TRBJ2-7,TRBV29-1,TGCAGCGTTGCGACAGGGGGCCTGTCCGAGCAGTACTTC,CSVATGGLSEQYF
TRBD1,-,TRBJ1-6,TRBV30,TGTGCCTGGAGTGTCGCAACAGGGGTTTCACCCCTCCACTTT,CAWSVATGVSPLHF
-,few,TRBJ2-5,TRBV7-2,TGTGCCAGCAGCTTAGGGGGACATCAAGAGACCCAGTACTTC,CASSLGGHQETQYF
TRBD1,-,TRBJ2-7,TRBV27,TGTGCCAGCAGTCCTTCCGGGACAGGCGAGTTCGAGCAGTACTTC,CASSPSGTGEFEQYF
-,once,TRBJ1-2,TRBV20-1,TGCAGTGCTAGAGGGCGGGACGGCGGATCATATGGCTACACCTTC,CSARGRDGGSYGYTF
-,-,TRBJ2-6,TRBV12-3/TRBV12-4,TGTGCCGGCAGATTAGGATCTGGGGCCAACGTCCTGACTTTC,CAGRLGSGANVLTF
-,-,TRBJ2-7,TRBV6-6,TGTGCCAGCAGTTACTCCGCCCGACAACCCTACGAGCAGTACTTC,CASSYSARQPYEQYF
-,-,TRBJ2-4,TRBV7-9,TGTGCCAGCAGCCGCCGCCTCATTCAGTACTTC,CASSRRLIQYF
-,few,TRBJ2-7,TRBV20-1,TGCAGGGCCTCACTAGACAGCTCCTACGAGCAGTACTTC,CRASLDSSYEQYF
-,-,TRBJ1-1,TRBV6-1,TGTGCCAGCAGTGAAGACAGACGGAGCACTGAAGCTTTCTTT,CASSEDRRSTEAFF
TRBD1,-,TRBJ1-2,TRBV20-1,TGCAGTGCCACGACAGGGGCCAGCTACACCTTC,CSATTGASYTF
-,-,TRBJ2-7,TRBV21-1,TGTGCCAGCACCCATGGACAGGAATCGTCCTACGAGCAGTACTTC,CASTHGQESSYEQYF
-,-,TRBJ2-1,TRBV15,TGTGCCACCAGCAGGACCAGGGGCATGGTCTACAATGAGCAGTTCTTC,CATSRTRGMVYNEQFF
TRBD1,-,TRBJ1-2,TRBV5-1,TGCGCCAGCAGCTTCTTTGACAGGGCTGACTACACCTTC,CASSFFDRADYTF
TRBD1,-,TRBJ2-2,TRBV6-1,TGTGCCAGCAGCATACTAAGACAGGGCCTCAACACCGGGGAGCTGTTTTTT,CASSILRQGLNTGELFF
-,-,TRBJ2-1,TRBV27,TGTGCCAGCACCCAGGGTTATAAGCAGTTCTTC,CASTQGYKQFF
TRBD2,few,TRBJ2-1,TRBV5-1,TGCGCCAGCAACCGTCCGGGACTAGCGGGGATGTACAATGAGCAGTTCTTC,CASNRPGLAGMYNEQFF